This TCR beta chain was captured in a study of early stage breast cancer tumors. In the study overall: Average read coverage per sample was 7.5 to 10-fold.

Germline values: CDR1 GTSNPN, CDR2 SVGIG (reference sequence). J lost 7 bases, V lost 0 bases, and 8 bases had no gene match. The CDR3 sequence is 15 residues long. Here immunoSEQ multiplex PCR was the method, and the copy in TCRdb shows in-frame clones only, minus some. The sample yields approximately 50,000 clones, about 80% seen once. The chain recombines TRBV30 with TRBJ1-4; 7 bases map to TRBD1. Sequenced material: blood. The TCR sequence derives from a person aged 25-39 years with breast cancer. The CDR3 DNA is TGTGCCTGGAGTGTAAGGGTCGGGACAGCTGAAAAACTGTTTTTT. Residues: CAWSVRVGTAEKLFF.